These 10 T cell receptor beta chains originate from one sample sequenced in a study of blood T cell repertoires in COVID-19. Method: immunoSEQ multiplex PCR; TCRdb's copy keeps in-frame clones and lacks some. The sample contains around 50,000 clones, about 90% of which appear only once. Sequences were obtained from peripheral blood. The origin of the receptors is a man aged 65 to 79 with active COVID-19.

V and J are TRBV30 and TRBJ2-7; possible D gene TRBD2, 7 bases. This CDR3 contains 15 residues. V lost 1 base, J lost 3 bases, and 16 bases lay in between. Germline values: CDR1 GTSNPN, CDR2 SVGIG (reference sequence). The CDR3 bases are TGTGCCTGGAGTGGCGGGGGCAGGGGAAACTACGAGCAGTACTTC. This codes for CAWSGGGRGNYEQYF.

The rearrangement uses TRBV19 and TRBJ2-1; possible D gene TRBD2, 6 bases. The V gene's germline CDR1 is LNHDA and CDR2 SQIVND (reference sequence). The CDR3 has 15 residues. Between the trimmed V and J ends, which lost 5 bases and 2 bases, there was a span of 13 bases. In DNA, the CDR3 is TGTGCCAGTAGTCCTTACCGGGGGACCTACAATGAGCAGTTCTTC. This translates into CASSPYRGTYNEQFF.

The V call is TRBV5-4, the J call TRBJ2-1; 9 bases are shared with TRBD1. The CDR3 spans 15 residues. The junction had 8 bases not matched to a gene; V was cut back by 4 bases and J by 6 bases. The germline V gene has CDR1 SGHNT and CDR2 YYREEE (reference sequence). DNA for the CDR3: TGTGCCAGCAGCCCGGACAGGGGCATTAGCAATGAGCAGTTCTTC. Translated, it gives CASSPDRGISNEQFF.

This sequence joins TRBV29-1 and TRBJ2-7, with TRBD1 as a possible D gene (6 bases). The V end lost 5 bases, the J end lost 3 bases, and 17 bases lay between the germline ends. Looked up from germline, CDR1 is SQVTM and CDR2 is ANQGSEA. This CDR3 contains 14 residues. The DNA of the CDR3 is TGCAGCGTTTCTAAGCCCGACAGGTACTACGAGCAGTACTTC. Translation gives CSVSKPDRYYEQYF.

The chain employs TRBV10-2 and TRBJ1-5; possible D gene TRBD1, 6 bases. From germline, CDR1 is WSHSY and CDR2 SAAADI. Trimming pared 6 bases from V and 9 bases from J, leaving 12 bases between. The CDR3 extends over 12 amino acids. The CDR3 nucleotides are TGCGCCAGCAGCGACAGGTCTGGGCCCCAGCATTTT. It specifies CASSDRSGPQHF.

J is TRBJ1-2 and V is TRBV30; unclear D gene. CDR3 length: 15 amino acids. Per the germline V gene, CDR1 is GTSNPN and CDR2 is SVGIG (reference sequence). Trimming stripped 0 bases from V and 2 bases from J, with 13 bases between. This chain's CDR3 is CAWSVLGALNYGYTF. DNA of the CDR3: TGTGCCTGGAGTGTACTGGGCGCCCTAAACTATGGCTACACCTTC.

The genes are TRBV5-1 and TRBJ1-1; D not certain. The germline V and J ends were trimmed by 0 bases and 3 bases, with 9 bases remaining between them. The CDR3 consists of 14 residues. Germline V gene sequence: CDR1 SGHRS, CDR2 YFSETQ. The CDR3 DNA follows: TGCGCCAGCAGCTTGGCTACCTTGGACACTGAAGCTTTCTTT. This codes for CASSLATLDTEAFF.

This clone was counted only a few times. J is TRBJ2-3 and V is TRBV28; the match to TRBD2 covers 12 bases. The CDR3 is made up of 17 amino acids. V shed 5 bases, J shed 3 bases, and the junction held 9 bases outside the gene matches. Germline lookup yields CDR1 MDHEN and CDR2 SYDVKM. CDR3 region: CASSQASGGDETDTQYF. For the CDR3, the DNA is TGTGCCAGCAGTCAGGCTAGCGGGGGGGATGAAACAGATACGCAGTATTTT.

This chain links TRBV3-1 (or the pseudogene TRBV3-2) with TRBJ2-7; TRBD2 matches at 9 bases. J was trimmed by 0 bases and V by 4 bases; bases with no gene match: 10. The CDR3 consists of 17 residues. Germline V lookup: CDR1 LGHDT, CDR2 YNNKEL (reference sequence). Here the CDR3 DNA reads TGTGCCAGCAGCCCATCCCGTAGCGGGGGAGGCTCCTACGAGCAGTACTTC. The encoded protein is CASSPSRSGGGSYEQYF.

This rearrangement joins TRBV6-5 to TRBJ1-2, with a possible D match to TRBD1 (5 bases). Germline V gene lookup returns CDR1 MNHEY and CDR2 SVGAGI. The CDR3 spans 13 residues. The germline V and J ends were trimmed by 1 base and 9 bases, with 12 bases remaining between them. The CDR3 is CASSYWQGGSYTF. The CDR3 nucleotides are TGTGCCAGCAGTTACTGGCAGGGAGGGAGCTACACCTTC.